This TCR beta chain was obtained from a study of CD8 T cells in Susac syndrome. Sequencing of TCR beta was performed on blood CD8+ and CD4+ T cells. FACS was used to enrich TEMRA cells, whereas the CD8+ and CD4+ T cells were obtained by negative isolation. Random hexamers served to reverse transcribe roughly 0.5 to 1 ug RNA. TCRdb re-derived calls from the immunoSEQ multiplex PCR reads in MiXCR, one entry per CDR3 protein. The repertoire holds roughly 200,000 distinct CDR3 sequences, approximately 95% seen once, with about 0.08% in the top ten. V gave up 8 bases and J gave up 5 bases, with 20 bases separating them. There are 15 residues in the CDR3. Germline V gives CDR1 SGDLS, CDR2 YYNGEE.

The chain has TRBV9 and TRBJ2-1, with a tentative D call TRBD2 (6 bases). The origin of this receptor is a human donor with multiple sclerosis. The sequenced sample was CD4+ T cells from PBMCs. DNA for the CDR3: TGTGCCAGTAGTCCTGGGGCGGGGATTAACAATGAGCAGTTCTTC. The encoded protein is CASSPGAGINNEQFF.